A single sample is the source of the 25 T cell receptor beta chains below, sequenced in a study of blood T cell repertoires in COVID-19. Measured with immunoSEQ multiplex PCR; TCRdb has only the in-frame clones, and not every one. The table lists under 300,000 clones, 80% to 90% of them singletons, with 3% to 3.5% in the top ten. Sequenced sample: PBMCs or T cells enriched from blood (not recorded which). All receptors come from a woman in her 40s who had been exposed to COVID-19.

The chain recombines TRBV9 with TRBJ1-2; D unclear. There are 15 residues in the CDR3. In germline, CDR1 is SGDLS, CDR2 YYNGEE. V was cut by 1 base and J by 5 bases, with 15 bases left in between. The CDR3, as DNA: TGTGCCAGCAGCGTAACCTCTAATCGAAATTATGGCTACACCTTC. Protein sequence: CASSVTSNRNYGYTF.

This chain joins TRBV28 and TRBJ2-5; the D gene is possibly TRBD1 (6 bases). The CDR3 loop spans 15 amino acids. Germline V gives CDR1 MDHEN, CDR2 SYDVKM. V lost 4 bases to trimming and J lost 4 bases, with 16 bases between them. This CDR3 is CASSSQQGATETQYF. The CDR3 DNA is TGTGCCAGCAGTTCCCAACAGGGCGCTACAGAGACCCAGTACTTC.

CDR3 bases: TGTGCCAGCAGCCAAGGACTAGCAGGGAGACGGGAGACCCAGTACTTC. Translation: CASSQGLAGRRETQYF. The J gene is TRBJ2-5, the V gene TRBV11-2; 8 bases match TRBD2. Germline trimming cut 5 bases from V and 5 bases from J; bases unmatched to any gene: 13. The CDR3 has 16 residues. Germline V gives CDR1 SGHAT, CDR2 FQNNGV.

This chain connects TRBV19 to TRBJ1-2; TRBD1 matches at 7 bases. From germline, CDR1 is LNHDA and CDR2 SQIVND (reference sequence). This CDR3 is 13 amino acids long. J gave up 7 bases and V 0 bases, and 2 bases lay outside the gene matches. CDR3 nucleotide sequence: TGTGCCAGTAGTATAGAGACAGGGTCTGGCTACACCTTC. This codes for CASSIETGSGYTF.

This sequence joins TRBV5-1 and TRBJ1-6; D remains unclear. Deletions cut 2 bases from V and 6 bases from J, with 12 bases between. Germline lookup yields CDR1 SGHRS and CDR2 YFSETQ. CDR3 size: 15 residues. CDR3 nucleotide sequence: TGCGCCAGCAGCTTCAAGACCGACTCTAATTCACCCCTCCACTTT. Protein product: CASSFKTDSNSPLHF. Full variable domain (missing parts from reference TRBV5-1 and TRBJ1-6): KAGVTQTPRYLIKTRGQQVTLSCSPISGHRSVSWYQQTPGQGLQFLFEYFSETQRNKGNFPGRFSGRQFSNSRSEMNVSTLELGDSALYLCASSFKTDSNSPLHFGNGTRLTVT.

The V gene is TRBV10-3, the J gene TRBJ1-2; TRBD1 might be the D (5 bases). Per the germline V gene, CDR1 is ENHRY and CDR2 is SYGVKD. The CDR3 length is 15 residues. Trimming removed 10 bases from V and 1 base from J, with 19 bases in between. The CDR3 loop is CATHDSPNGNYGYTF. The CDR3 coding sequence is TGTGCCACGCATGACAGCCCTAATGGTAACTATGGCTACACCTTC.

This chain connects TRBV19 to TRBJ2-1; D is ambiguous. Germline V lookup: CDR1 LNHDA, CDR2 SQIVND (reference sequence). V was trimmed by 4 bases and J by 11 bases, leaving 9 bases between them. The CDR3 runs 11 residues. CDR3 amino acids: CASSTSTKQFF. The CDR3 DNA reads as TGTGCCAGTAGTACCTCAACAAAGCAGTTCTTC.

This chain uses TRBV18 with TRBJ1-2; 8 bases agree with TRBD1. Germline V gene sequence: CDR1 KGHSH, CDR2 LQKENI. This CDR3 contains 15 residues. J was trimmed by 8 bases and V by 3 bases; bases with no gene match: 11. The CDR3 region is CASSPSPGQAYGYTF. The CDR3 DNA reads TGTGCCAGCTCACCCTCACCGGGACAGGCATACGGCTACACCTTC.

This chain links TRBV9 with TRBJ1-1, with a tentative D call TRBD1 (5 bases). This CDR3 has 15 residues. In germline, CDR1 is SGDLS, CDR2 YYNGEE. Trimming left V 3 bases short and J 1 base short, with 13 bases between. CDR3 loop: CASSADIAKNTEAFF. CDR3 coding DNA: TGTGCCAGCAGCGCGGACATCGCAAAGAACACTGAAGCTTTCTTT.

The DNA for the CDR3 is TGTGCCAGTAGTATGGCACAGGTCTCCTACGAGCAGTACTTC. Protein product: CASSMAQVSYEQYF. The V and J genes are TRBV19 and TRBJ2-7, with D possibly being TRBD1 (5 bases). Trimming stripped 3 bases from V and 0 bases from J, with 9 bases between. The CDR3 is 14 residues long. Looked up from germline, CDR1 is LNHDA and CDR2 is SQIVND (reference sequence).

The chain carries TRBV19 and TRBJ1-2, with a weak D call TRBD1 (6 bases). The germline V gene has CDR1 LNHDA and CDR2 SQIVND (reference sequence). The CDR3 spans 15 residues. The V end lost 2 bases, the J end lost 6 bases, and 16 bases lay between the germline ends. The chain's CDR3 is CASSISLRGKDGYTF. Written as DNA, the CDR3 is TGTGCCAGTAGTATATCCCTCAGGGGAAAGGATGGCTACACCTTC.

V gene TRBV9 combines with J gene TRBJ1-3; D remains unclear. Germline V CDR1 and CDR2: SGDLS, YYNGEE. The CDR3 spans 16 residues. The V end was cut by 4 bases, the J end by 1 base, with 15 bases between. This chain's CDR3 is CASSLASVVSGNTIYF. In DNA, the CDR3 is TGTGCCAGCAGCCTTGCTTCAGTGGTGTCTGGAAACACCATATATTTT.

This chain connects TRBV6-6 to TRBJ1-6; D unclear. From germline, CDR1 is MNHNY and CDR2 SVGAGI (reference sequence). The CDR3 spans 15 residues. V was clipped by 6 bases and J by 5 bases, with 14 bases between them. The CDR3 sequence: CASSRQALNNSPLHF. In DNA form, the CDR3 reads TGTGCCAGCAGCCGCCAGGCTTTAAATAATTCACCCCTCCACTTT.

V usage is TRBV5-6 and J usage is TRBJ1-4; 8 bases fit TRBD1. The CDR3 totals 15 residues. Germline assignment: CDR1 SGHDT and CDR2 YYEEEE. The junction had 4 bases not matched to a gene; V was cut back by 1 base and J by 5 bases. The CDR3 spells CASSLYRTGNEKLFF. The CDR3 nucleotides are TGTGCCAGCAGCTTGTATCGGACAGGGAATGAAAAACTGTTTTTT.

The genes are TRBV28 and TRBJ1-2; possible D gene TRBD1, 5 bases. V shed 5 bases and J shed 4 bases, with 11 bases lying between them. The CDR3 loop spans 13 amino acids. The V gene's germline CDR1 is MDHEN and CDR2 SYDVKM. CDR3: CASSTTETYGYTF. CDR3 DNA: TGTGCCAGCAGTACGACAGAGACCTATGGCTACACCTTC.

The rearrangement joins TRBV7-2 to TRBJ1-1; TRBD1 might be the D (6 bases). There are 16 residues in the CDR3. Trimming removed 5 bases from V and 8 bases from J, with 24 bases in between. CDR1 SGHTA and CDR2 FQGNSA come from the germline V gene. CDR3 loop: CASSLISGQTEKEAFF. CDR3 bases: TGTGCCAGCAGCCTGATATCAGGACAGACGGAGAAAGAAGCTTTCTTT.

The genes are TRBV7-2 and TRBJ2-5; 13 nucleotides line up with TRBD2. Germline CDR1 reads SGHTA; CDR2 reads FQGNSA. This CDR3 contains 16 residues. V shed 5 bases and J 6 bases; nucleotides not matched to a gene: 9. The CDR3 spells CASSPGLAGAGKTQYF. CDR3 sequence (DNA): TGTGCCAGCAGCCCCGGACTAGCGGGAGCTGGGAAGACCCAGTACTTC.

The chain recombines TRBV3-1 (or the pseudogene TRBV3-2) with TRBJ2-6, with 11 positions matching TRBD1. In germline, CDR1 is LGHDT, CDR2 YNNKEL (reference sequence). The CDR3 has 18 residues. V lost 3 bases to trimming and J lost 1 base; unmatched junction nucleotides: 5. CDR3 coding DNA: TGTGCCAGCAGCCACCGGGACAGGGGGTTTTCTGGGGCCAACGTCCTGACTTTC. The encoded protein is CASSHRDRGFSGANVLTF.

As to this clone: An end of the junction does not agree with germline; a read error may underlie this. CDR3 in DNA: TGTGCCAGCAGCTTTCAGGGTTCGTACCAAGAGACCCAGTACTTC. Amino acid sequence: CASSFQGSYQETQYF. The rearrangement links TRBV5-1 to TRBJ2-5; a weak D match, TRBD1 (5 bases). CDR1 and CDR2 (germline): SGHRS, YFSETQ. The CDR3 sequence is 15 residues long.

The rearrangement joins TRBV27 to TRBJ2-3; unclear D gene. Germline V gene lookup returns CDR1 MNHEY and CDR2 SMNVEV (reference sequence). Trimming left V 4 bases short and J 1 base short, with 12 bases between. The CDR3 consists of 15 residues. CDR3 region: CASSSSVQGTDTQYF. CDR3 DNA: TGTGCCAGCAGTTCGTCCGTGCAGGGCACAGATACGCAGTATTTT.

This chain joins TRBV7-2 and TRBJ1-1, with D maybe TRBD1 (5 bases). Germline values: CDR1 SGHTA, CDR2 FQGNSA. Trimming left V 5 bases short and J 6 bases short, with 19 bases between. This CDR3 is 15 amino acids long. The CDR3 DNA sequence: TGTGCCAGCAGCCCCGGGGGATCGCGGGTGGCTGAAGCTTTCTTT. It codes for CASSPGGSRVAEAFF.

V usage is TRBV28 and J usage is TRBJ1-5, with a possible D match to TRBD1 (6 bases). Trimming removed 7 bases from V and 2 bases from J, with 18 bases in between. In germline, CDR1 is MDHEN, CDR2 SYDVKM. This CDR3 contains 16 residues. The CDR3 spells CASTPSSGGGNQPQHF. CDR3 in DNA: TGTGCCAGCACACCAAGTTCGGGGGGCGGCAATCAGCCCCAGCATTTT.

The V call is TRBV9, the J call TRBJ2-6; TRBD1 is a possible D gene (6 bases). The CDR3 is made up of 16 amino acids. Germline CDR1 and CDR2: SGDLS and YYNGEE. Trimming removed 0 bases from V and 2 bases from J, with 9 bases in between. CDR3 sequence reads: CASSVGAGAGANVLTF. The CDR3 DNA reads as TGTGCCAGCAGCGTAGGCGCAGGGGCTGGGGCCAACGTCCTGACTTTC.

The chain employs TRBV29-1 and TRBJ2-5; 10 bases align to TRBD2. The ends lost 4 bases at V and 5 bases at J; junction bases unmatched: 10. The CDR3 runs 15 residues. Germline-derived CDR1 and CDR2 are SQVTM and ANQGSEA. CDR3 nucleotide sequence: TGCAGCGTTGTCCTTAGCGGGAGGAATTGGGAGACCCAGTACTTC. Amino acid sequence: CSVVLSGRNWETQYF.

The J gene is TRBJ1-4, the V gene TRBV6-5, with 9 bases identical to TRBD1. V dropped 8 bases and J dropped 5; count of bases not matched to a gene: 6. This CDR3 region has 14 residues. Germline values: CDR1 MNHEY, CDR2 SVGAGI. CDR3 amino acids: CASGTGRVNEKLFF. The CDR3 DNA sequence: TGTGCCAGCGGGACAGGGAGGGTGAATGAAAAACTGTTTTTT.